Listed below are T cell receptor beta chains from one sample, sequenced in a study of identical twins. TCRdb recomputed calls from the 5' RACE reads with MiXCR, one row per CDR3 protein. The sample carries roughly 250,000 distinct CDR3 sequences, around 7% recorded once. The same data also contributed to another study, on yellow fever vaccine responses in identical twins.

Sequencing was carried out using memory (CD45RO+) T cells sorted from blood. The receptors were gathered from a young woman in good health. The CDR3 runs from the conserved cysteine through the conserved F or W. The order of the fields is J gene, clone size, V gene, D gene, CDR3 DNA, CDR3 protein. D genes are given only for firm matches. Clone sizes are given selectively: once, few, many, or a class where the clone is expanded.

j_gene: TRBJ2-7; abundance: many; v_gene: TRBV29-1; d_gene: TRBD1; CDR3nt: TGCAGCGTTGAAAGACCCGGACAGGGATCCTACGAGCAGTACTTC; CDR3aa: CSVERPGQGSYEQYF
j_gene: TRBJ2-1; abundance: many; v_gene: TRBV2; d_gene: NA; CDR3nt: TGTGCCAGCAGTGAAGAACGGTTAGGGGGTGAGCAGTTCTTC; CDR3aa: CASSEERLGGEQFF
j_gene: TRBJ2-5; abundance: NA; v_gene: TRBV12-3/TRBV12-4; d_gene: NA; CDR3nt: TGTGCCAGCACTAGATGGGGTGGGGAGACCCAGTACTTC; CDR3aa: CASTRWGGETQYF
j_gene: TRBJ1-6; abundance: NA; v_gene: TRBV5-1; d_gene: NA; CDR3nt: TGCGCCAGCAGCTTGGACGGCTCCTATAATTCACCCCTCCACTTT; CDR3aa: CASSLDGSYNSPLHF
j_gene: TRBJ1-2; abundance: NA; v_gene: TRBV5-1; d_gene: TRBD1; CDR3nt: TGCGCCAGCAGCTTGGGGGGCCAGGGGGCTGACTATGGCTACACCTTC; CDR3aa: CASSLGGQGADYGYTF
j_gene: TRBJ2-2; abundance: NA; v_gene: TRBV24-1; d_gene: NA; CDR3nt: TGTGCCACCGGCGGGCGAGAGGCCCCAAACACCGGGGAGCTGTTTTTT; CDR3aa: CATGGREAPNTGELFF
j_gene: TRBJ2-4; abundance: few; v_gene: TRBV27; d_gene: NA; CDR3nt: TGTGCCAGCAGTTTCGACAGAAACATTCAGTACTTC; CDR3aa: CASSFDRNIQYF
j_gene: TRBJ1-4; abundance: NA; v_gene: TRBV10-2; d_gene: NA; CDR3nt: TGCGCCACCTCCGGGAGGGATGCAACTAATGAAAAACTGTTTTTT; CDR3aa: CATSGRDATNEKLFF
j_gene: TRBJ2-7; abundance: many; v_gene: TRBV12-3/TRBV12-4; d_gene: NA; CDR3nt: TGTGCCAGCACCCCGGACGGGCAGAAGGGCGAGCAGTACTTC; CDR3aa: CASTPDGQKGEQYF
j_gene: TRBJ1-2; abundance: few; v_gene: TRBV20-1; d_gene: NA; CDR3nt: TGCAGTGCTAGGGATTCGTGGGGGTTTGGCCATGGCTACACCTTC; CDR3aa: CSARDSWGFGHGYTF
j_gene: TRBJ2-5; abundance: NA; v_gene: TRBV20-1; d_gene: NA; CDR3nt: TGCAGTGCTAGTAACAGGGAGACCCAGTACTTC; CDR3aa: CSASNRETQYF
j_gene: TRBJ2-3; abundance: NA; v_gene: TRBV12-3/TRBV12-4; d_gene: TRBD1; CDR3nt: TGTGCCAGCAGTCCGGGTCCTCAGGGGGCAGATACGCAGTATTTT; CDR3aa: CASSPGPQGADTQYF
j_gene: TRBJ2-7; abundance: few; v_gene: TRBV5-1; d_gene: TRBD2; CDR3nt: TGCGCCAGCAGCTTGGATGTCGGGACTAGCGGGGGCCACGAGCAGTACTTC; CDR3aa: CASSLDVGTSGGHEQYF
j_gene: TRBJ2-5; abundance: many; v_gene: TRBV7-2; d_gene: TRBD2; CDR3nt: TGTGCCAGCAGCTCGGGACTACCACAAGAGACCCAGTACTTC; CDR3aa: CASSSGLPQETQYF
j_gene: TRBJ2-5; abundance: few; v_gene: TRBV7-2; d_gene: TRBD2; CDR3nt: TGTGCCAGCAGCTTAGAAGTAGCGGGAGGTGGGGAGACCCAGTACTTC; CDR3aa: CASSLEVAGGGETQYF
j_gene: TRBJ2-3; abundance: NA; v_gene: TRBV11-3; d_gene: TRBD1; CDR3nt: TGTGCCAGCAGCTTAGGACAGGGGGCTACAGATACGCAGTATTTT; CDR3aa: CASSLGQGATDTQYF
j_gene: TRBJ1-1; abundance: many; v_gene: TRBV20-1; d_gene: TRBD1; CDR3nt: TGCAGTGCTAGAGGACAGGGGGAGGGGTTTGCTGAAGCTTTCTTT; CDR3aa: CSARGQGEGFAEAFF
j_gene: TRBJ1-1; abundance: many; v_gene: TRBV7-2; d_gene: TRBD1; CDR3nt: TGTGCCAGCAGCTCGCAGGGGGCGAACACTGAAGCTTTCTTT; CDR3aa: CASSSQGANTEAFF
j_gene: TRBJ1-1; abundance: many; v_gene: TRBV12-3/TRBV12-4; d_gene: TRBD1; CDR3nt: TGTGCCAGCAGTTTAGGGTGGACAGGGGGTAGGGCTGAAGCTTTCTTT; CDR3aa: CASSLGWTGGRAEAFF
j_gene: TRBJ1-1; abundance: many; v_gene: TRBV5-1; d_gene: TRBD1; CDR3nt: TGCGCCAGCAGCTTGACAGGGGCCGACACTGAAGCTTTCTTT; CDR3aa: CASSLTGADTEAFF
j_gene: TRBJ2-3; abundance: many; v_gene: TRBV9; d_gene: NA; CDR3nt: TGTGCCAGCAGCGTACCGGGAGGCACAGATACGCAGTATTTT; CDR3aa: CASSVPGGTDTQYF
j_gene: TRBJ1-3; abundance: NA; v_gene: TRBV25-1; d_gene: TRBD1; CDR3nt: TGTGCCAGCAGTGAACACAGGGGATCGGTTGGAAACACCATATATTTT; CDR3aa: CASSEHRGSVGNTIYF
j_gene: TRBJ2-3; abundance: many; v_gene: TRBV11-1; d_gene: TRBD2; CDR3nt: TGTGCCAGCAGCTTGCAGACTAGCGCAACGCAGTATTTT; CDR3aa: CASSLQTSATQYF
j_gene: TRBJ2-3; abundance: NA; v_gene: TRBV6-2/TRBV6-3; d_gene: TRBD2; CDR3nt: TGTGCCAGCAGACTAGCGGGAGGGCGTATAAGTACGCAGTATTTT; CDR3aa: CASRLAGGRISTQYF
j_gene: TRBJ2-5; abundance: many; v_gene: TRBV7-7; d_gene: TRBD2; CDR3nt: TGTGCCAGCAGCTTAGGGGGGACTAGCTTCGTGGAGACCCAGTACTTC; CDR3aa: CASSLGGTSFVETQYF
j_gene: TRBJ1-6; abundance: few; v_gene: TRBV7-2; d_gene: NA; CDR3nt: TGTGCCAGCAGCTCGAATAATTCACCCCTCCACTTT; CDR3aa: CASSSNNSPLHF
j_gene: TRBJ2-3; abundance: NA; v_gene: TRBV12-3/TRBV12-4; d_gene: NA; CDR3nt: TGTGCCAGCAGTTTCGGGAACCTCAACCCAGATACGCAGTATTTT; CDR3aa: CASSFGNLNPDTQYF
j_gene: TRBJ1-1; abundance: few; v_gene: TRBV12-3/TRBV12-4; d_gene: TRBD1; CDR3nt: TGTGCCAGCAGTTCAGGACAGGGTCGAGCTTTCTTT; CDR3aa: CASSSGQGRAFF
j_gene: TRBJ2-4; abundance: NA; v_gene: TRBV4-2; d_gene: NA; CDR3nt: TGTGCCAGCAGCCAAGATGGGCTACTAGCCAAAAACATTCAGTACTTC; CDR3aa: CASSQDGLLAKNIQYF
j_gene: TRBJ2-3; abundance: NA; v_gene: TRBV21-1; d_gene: NA; CDR3nt: TGTGCCAGCAGCAAATCTCCAGCGGGAGAGGGTTTTGATACGCAGTATTTT; CDR3aa: CASSKSPAGEGFDTQYF
j_gene: TRBJ1-1; abundance: NA; v_gene: TRBV7-3; d_gene: NA; CDR3nt: TGTGCCAGCAGCCCGTATCCCCTACAGGGAGGCACTGAAGCTTTCTTT; CDR3aa: CASSPYPLQGGTEAFF
j_gene: TRBJ2-3; abundance: many; v_gene: TRBV5-6; d_gene: TRBD2; CDR3nt: TGTGCCAGCAGCTTGACGGGAGGACCAGATACGCAGTATTTT; CDR3aa: CASSLTGGPDTQYF
j_gene: TRBJ2-1; abundance: many; v_gene: TRBV11-2; d_gene: TRBD1; CDR3nt: TGTGCCAGCGCGGGACAGGGGGGAAATGAGCAGTTCTTC; CDR3aa: CASAGQGGNEQFF
j_gene: TRBJ2-7; abundance: many; v_gene: TRBV7-6; d_gene: NA; CDR3nt: TGTGCCAGCAGCTTAGGGGGGAGGGGGACCTACGAGCAGTACTTC; CDR3aa: CASSLGGRGTYEQYF
j_gene: TRBJ2-7; abundance: NA; v_gene: TRBV20-1; d_gene: TRBD2; CDR3nt: TGCAGTGTTGGAGCGGGAGAACCGTACGAGCAGTACTTC; CDR3aa: CSVGAGEPYEQYF
j_gene: TRBJ2-1; abundance: many; v_gene: TRBV24-1; d_gene: TRBD2; CDR3nt: TGTGCCACCAGTGGCGGGACTAGCGGGAGACTCAATGAGCAGTTCTTC; CDR3aa: CATSGGTSGRLNEQFF
j_gene: TRBJ2-4; abundance: NA; v_gene: TRBV29-1; d_gene: TRBD1; CDR3nt: TGCAGCGTAGGACAGGGGGAAAACATTCAGTACTTC; CDR3aa: CSVGQGENIQYF
j_gene: TRBJ1-2; abundance: many; v_gene: TRBV10-3; d_gene: TRBD1; CDR3nt: TGTGCCATCGGGGGACAGGTCCAAGCTAACTATGGCTACACCTTC; CDR3aa: CAIGGQVQANYGYTF
j_gene: TRBJ2-3; abundance: NA; v_gene: TRBV3-1; d_gene: TRBD2; CDR3nt: TGTGCCAGCAGCCAAGGTGGGCCTAGGACTAGCAACACAGATACGCAGTATTTT; CDR3aa: CASSQGGPRTSNTDTQYF
j_gene: TRBJ2-5; abundance: few; v_gene: TRBV5-6; d_gene: NA; CDR3nt: TGTGCCAGCAGCTTTGGCCGGGAAGAGACCCAGTACTTC; CDR3aa: CASSFGREETQYF
j_gene: TRBJ2-3; abundance: NA; v_gene: TRBV2; d_gene: TRBD2; CDR3nt: TGTGCCAGCAGTCGAGCGCCGGGACTAGCGGGAGGAAGCACAGATACGCAGTATTTT; CDR3aa: CASSRAPGLAGGSTDTQYF
j_gene: TRBJ2-3; abundance: few; v_gene: TRBV2; d_gene: TRBD2; CDR3nt: TGTGCCAGCAGTGCGGGACTAGCTGCAGATACGCAGTATTTT; CDR3aa: CASSAGLAADTQYF
j_gene: TRBJ2-5; abundance: NA; v_gene: TRBV20-1; d_gene: NA; CDR3nt: TGCAGTGCTAGCGGGGGCCCGGGTGGGAGGAAGGAGACCCAGTACTTC; CDR3aa: CSASGGPGGRKETQYF
j_gene: TRBJ2-7; abundance: few; v_gene: TRBV10-2; d_gene: TRBD2; CDR3nt: TGCGCCAGCAGTGAAACTAGCGGCTCCTACGAGCAGTACTTC; CDR3aa: CASSETSGSYEQYF
j_gene: TRBJ1-1; abundance: few; v_gene: TRBV2; d_gene: TRBD1; CDR3nt: TGTGCCAGCAGTGAAGGGACAGGGCAAACTCCCACTGAAGCTTTCTTT; CDR3aa: CASSEGTGQTPTEAFF
j_gene: TRBJ2-1; abundance: few; v_gene: TRBV5-6; d_gene: TRBD2; CDR3nt: TGTGCCAGCAGCAACTCCGGGACTAGCGGAGATCGGTCCGAGCAGTTCTTC; CDR3aa: CASSNSGTSGDRSEQFF